Shown below are 11 T cell receptor beta chains from a single sample sequenced in a study of T cell repertoires in cytomegalovirus infection. Their specific antigens are unknown. In TCRdb, the reads were re-called with MiXCR into one record per CDR3 protein. This table has some 590,000 distinct CDR3 sequences, over 35% appearing once. Sample: cultured PBMCs, taken from culture after CMV antigen stimulation. These receptors were collected from a human donor in good health (CMV status not recorded). Some clones in this sample may be carry-over from other donors' samples.

The rearrangement uses TRBV7-9 and TRBJ2-5; D uncertain. This CDR3 comprises 17 residues. Germline CDR1 SEHNR, CDR2 FQNEAQ (reference sequence). The ends were cut back, 3 bases at V and 6 bases at J, with 23 bases in the middle. The CDR3: CASSFTPDGRTLKTQYF. DNA for the CDR3: TGTGCCAGCAGCTTCACTCCGGACGGGCGTACCCTGAAGACCCAGTACTTC.

This clonotype has just a few counts. The rearrangement links TRBV7-2 to TRBJ2-3, with D perhaps being TRBD1 or TRBD2 (6 bases each). The ends were cut back, 5 bases at V and 6 bases at J, with 15 bases in the middle. Germline CDR1 SGHTA, CDR2 FQGNSA. The CDR3 extends over 14 amino acids. CDR3 residues: CASSAPGAGDTQYF. The CDR3 nucleotides are TGTGCCAGCAGCGCCCCGGGGGCGGGGGATACGCAGTATTTT.

This clonotype was recorded a few times. The chain carries TRBV7-2 and TRBJ2-7, with 8 bases lining up with TRBD1. The CDR3 extends over 15 amino acids. Per germline, CDR1 SGHTA and CDR2 FQGNSA. V was clipped by 1 base and J by 2 bases; unmatched bases: 4. CDR3 loop: CASSLVVGQAYEQYF. CDR3 in DNA: TGTGCCAGCAGCTTAGTAGTGGGACAGGCCTACGAGCAGTACTTC. Complete variable domain (other parts from reference TRBV7-2 and TRBJ2-7): GAGVSQSPSNKVTEKGKDVELRCDPISGHTALYWYRQSLGQGLEFLIYFQGNSAPDKSGLPSDRFSAERTGGSVSTLTIQRTQQEDSAVYLCASSLVVGQAYEQYFGPGTRLTVT.

On this clonotype itself: One junction end disagrees with the germline gene, perhaps due to a read error. The chain employs TRBV7-2 and TRBJ2-1; no reliable D call. Germline CDR1 SGHTA, CDR2 FQGNSA. The CDR3 totals 12 residues. The DNA for the CDR3 is TGTGCCAGCAGCTCCGCCCTGGGTGAGCAGCTCTTC. Translated, it gives CASSSALGEQLF.

CDR3 loop: CASDDSNQPQHF. The CDR3 DNA reads as TGTGCCAGCGATGATAGTAATCAGCCCCAGCATTTT. The chain recombines TRBV2 with TRBJ1-5; D unresolved. V was pared by 8 bases and J by 4 bases, with 9 bases between. This CDR3 spans 12 amino acids. The germline V gene has CDR1 SNHLY and CDR2 FYNNEI.

The V gene is TRBV29-1, the J gene TRBJ1-6, with no clear D. This CDR3 comprises 13 residues. The germline V gene has CDR1 SQVTM and CDR2 ANQGSEA. V gave up 4 bases and J gave up 0 bases, with 4 bases separating them. CDR3 bases: TGCAGCGTTGGGGCCTCCTATAATTCACCCCTCCACTTT. Its translation is CSVGASYNSPLHF. Full variable domain (rest looked up from reference TRBV29-1 and TRBJ1-6): SAVISQKPSRDICQRGTSLTIQCQVDSQVTMMFWYRQQPGQSLTLIATANQGSEATYESGFVIDKFPISRPNLTFSTLTVSNMSPEDSSIYLCSVGASYNSPLHFGNGTRLTVT.

This clonotype was detected only a few times. This sequence joins TRBV4-1 and TRBJ2-2, with 7 nucleotides matching TRBD1. Germline CDR1 and CDR2: MGHRA and YSYEKL. With 7 bases clipped from V and 6 bases from J, the junction kept 8 bases outside the gene matches. The CDR3 covers 14 residues. The CDR3 nucleotides read TGCGCCAGCAAGGAAGGGGGCGAAGCCGGGGAGCTGTTTTTT. The encoded protein is CASKEGGEAGELFF.

Remarks on this clonotype: The junction departs from the called germline gene at one end, perhaps through a read error. V gene TRBV29-1 combines with J gene TRBJ2-3; 7 nucleotides match TRBD1. Per germline, CDR1 SQVTM and CDR2 ANQGSEA. The CDR3 is 9 amino acids. The CDR3 sequence: CSGARDSHF. CDR3 bases: TGCAGCGGTGCCCGGGACAGTCATTTT.

The genes are TRBV20-1 and TRBJ1-4; TRBD1 aligns across 10 bases. Per the germline V gene, CDR1 is DFQATT and CDR2 is SNEGSKA (reference sequence). J was trimmed by 3 bases and V by 3 bases; bases with no gene match: 10. The CDR3 sequence is 17 residues long. The CDR3 sequence is CSASPGTGDSANEKLFF. For the CDR3, the DNA is TGCAGTGCTAGTCCCGGGACAGGGGACTCAGCTAATGAAAAACTGTTTTTT.

This clonotype was found a few times. The V and J genes are TRBV7-2 and TRBJ2-7; D is possibly TRBD1 or TRBD2 (6 bases each). The CDR3 runs 15 residues. Germline CDR1 SGHTA, CDR2 FQGNSA. V was shortened by 5 bases and J by 0 bases, with 14 bases between the two germline ends. CDR3 region: CASSRGTPFSYEQYF. In nucleotides, the CDR3 is TGTGCCAGCAGCCGCGGGACACCTTTCTCCTACGAGCAGTACTTC. The variable domain in full, with the rest retrieved from reference TRBV7-2 and TRBJ2-7, is GAGVSQSPSNKVTEKGKDVELRCDPISGHTALYWYRQSLGQGLEFLIYFQGNSAPDKSGLPSDRFSAERTGGSVSTLTIQRTQQEDSAVYLCASSRGTPFSYEQYFGPGTRLTVT.

The rearrangement joins TRBV7-3 to TRBJ1-3, with 8 bases lining up with TRBD1. Trimming removed 4 bases from V and 8 bases from J; junction bases left unmatched: 7. The CDR3 is made up of 14 amino acids. Looked up from germline, CDR1 is SGHTA and CDR2 is FQGTGA. The CDR3 nucleotides read TGTGCCAGCAGCTCCGGGACAGGAGGATACACCATATATTTT. It encodes CASSSGTGGYTIYF.